What follows describes a single T cell receptor beta chain. The CDR3 covers 13 residues. V lost 2 bases and J lost 6, with 10 bases in between. Germline CDR1 LNHNV, CDR2 YYDKDF (reference sequence). Seattle patients were enrolled while actively infected and followed longitudinally. Authors' processing steps: Counts of nucleated cells, estimated from reference gene primer amplification, were obtained. Method: immunoSEQ multiplex PCR; TCRdb's copy keeps in-frame clones and lacks some. V, J and clone size were drawn from that table, and D and trimming were deduced from the DNA. The data show roughly 500,000 clones, 89% seen once. The sample comes from a study of blood T cell repertoires in COVID-19. Whole-study context: From the United States, Italy and Spain came samples of acute and convalescent COVID-19. From T cells, B-cell-depleted T cells, or PBMCs came the material, which was cDNA or gDNA.

The genes are TRBV15 and TRBJ1-2, with D perhaps TRBD1 (5 bases). Sequencing input: peripheral blood. The clonotype was recovered from a man between 18 and 29 years old with COVID-19, enrolled during active disease. This CDR3 reads CATSRLQGHGYTF. DNA for the CDR3: TGTGCCACCAGCAGACTGCAGGGCCATGGCTACACCTTC.